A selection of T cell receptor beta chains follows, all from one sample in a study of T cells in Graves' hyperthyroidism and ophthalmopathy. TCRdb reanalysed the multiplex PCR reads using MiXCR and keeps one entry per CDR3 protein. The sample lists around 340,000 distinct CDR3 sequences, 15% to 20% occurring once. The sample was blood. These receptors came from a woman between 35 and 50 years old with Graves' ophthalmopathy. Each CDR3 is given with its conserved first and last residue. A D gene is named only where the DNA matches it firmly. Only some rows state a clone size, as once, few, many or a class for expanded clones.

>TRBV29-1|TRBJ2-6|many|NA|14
TGCAGCGTTGAAACCGGGGCTGGGGCCAACGTCCTGACTTTC
CSVETGAGANVLTF
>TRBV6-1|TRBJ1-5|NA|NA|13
TGTGCCAGCAGAAACGGGCCGAATCAGCCCCAGCATTTT
CASRNGPNQPQHF
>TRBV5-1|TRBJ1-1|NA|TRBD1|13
TGCGCCAGCGGACGGGACAGGGGCTCTGAAGCTTTCTTT
CASGRDRGSEAFF
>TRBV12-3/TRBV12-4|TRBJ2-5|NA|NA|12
TGTGCCAGCAGTTTTCGGAAAGAGACCCAGTACTTC
CASSFRKETQYF
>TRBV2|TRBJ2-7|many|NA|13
TGTGCCAGCAAGTACAGAGGGATGGGGGAGCAGTACTTC
CASKYRGMGEQYF
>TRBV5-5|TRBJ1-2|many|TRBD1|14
TGTGCCAGCAGCGTAGGACAGGGGGCGCATGGCTACACCTTC
CASSVGQGAHGYTF
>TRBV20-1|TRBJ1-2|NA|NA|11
TGCAGTGGTAGGGGCAGCTATGGCTACAACTTC
CSGRGSYGYNF
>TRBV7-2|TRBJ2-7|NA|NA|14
TGTGCCAGCAGCTTAGAACAGCACCTCTACGAGCAGTACTTC
CASSLEQHLYEQYF
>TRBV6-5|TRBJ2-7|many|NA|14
TGTGCCAGCAGTTCGTATCCGGGGTCCTACGAGCAGTACTTC
CASSSYPGSYEQYF
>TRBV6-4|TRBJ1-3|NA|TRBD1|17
TGTGCCAGCAGTCACGGGACAGGGGACGTCGTTGGAAACACCATATATTTT
CASSHGTGDVVGNTIYF
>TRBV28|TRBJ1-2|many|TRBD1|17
TGTGCCAGCAGTTTATTCAGTAGACAGGGGCGATACTATGGCTACACCTTC
CASSLFSRQGRYYGYTF
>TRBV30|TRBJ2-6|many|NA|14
TGTGCCGGGAACAGAGCCTCTGGGGCCAACGTCCTGACTTTC
CAGNRASGANVLTF
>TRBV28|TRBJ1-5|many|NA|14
TGTGCCAGCAGTTTGGTAGGTAGCAATCAGCCCCAGCATTTT
CASSLVGSNQPQHF
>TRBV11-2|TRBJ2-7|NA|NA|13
TGTGCCAGCAGTTTCGGCACGTTCCGGGAGCAGTACTTC
CASSFGTFREQYF
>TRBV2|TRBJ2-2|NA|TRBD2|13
TGTGCCAGCAGATTAGCGGGCACCGGGGAGCTGTTTTTT
CASRLAGTGELFF
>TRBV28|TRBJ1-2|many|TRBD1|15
TGTGCCAGCAGTTCCTCCGACAGGGTTTCTTACGGCTACACCTTC
CASSSSDRVSYGYTF
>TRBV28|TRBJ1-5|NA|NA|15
TGTGCCAGCAACAGACACGTATTTAGCAATCAGCCCCAGCATTTT
CASNRHVFSNQPQHF
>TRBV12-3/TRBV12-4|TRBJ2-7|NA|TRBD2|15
TGTGCCAGCAGTCCACCGGGGGGGCAGAGGTACGAGCAGTACTTC
CASSPPGGQRYEQYF
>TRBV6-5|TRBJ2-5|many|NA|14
TGTGCCAGCAGTTTCGGAGGGGGGCAAGAGACCCAGTACTTC
CASSFGGGQETQYF
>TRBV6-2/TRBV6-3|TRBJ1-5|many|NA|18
TGTGCCAGCAGTTATCCACCACCGGGGTCTGAGAGCAATCAGCCCCAGCATTTT
CASSYPPPGSESNQPQHF
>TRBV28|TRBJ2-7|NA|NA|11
TGTGCCAGCACCGAGGGGTTCGAGCAGTACTTC
CASTEGFEQYF
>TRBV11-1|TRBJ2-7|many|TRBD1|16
TGTGCCAGCAGCTCTACGGACAGGGGGCTCTCCTACGAGCAGTACTTC
CASSSTDRGLSYEQYF
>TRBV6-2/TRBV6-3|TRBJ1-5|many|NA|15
TGTGCCAGCAGTCGGACCGGACAGTTCAATCAGCCCCAGCATTTT
CASSRTGQFNQPQHF
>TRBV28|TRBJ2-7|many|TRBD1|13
TGTGCCAGCACGGGGACAGGGACGTACGAGCAGTACTTC
CASTGTGTYEQYF